This is a list of T cell receptor beta chains from one sample in a study of post-analysis software for immune sequencing data. TCRdb re-called the PCR reads with MiXCR, one entry per CDR3 protein. The sample has around 440,000 distinct CDR3 sequences, roughly 45% seen once. Sequencing input: blood. The source of these receptors is a girl aged 10 to 17 with multiple sclerosis. The conserved cysteine and the conserved F or W are not part of the CDR3 here.

v_call	j_call	cdr3_aa
TRBV28	TRBJ1-2	AIVGRGGYT
TRBV29-1	TRBJ2-2	SVGAGMANTGELF
TRBV15	TRBJ2-7	ATSSGQGSSYEQY
TRBV5-4	TRBJ2-1	ASSFPLGYEQF
TRBV28	TRBJ2-5	ASSFQAETQY
TRBV4-2	TRBJ1-1	ASSRGLTENTEAF
TRBV14	TRBJ2-7	ASSGGNPSEQY
TRBV20-1	NA	SASASGRGGIYEQY
TRBV25-1	TRBJ2-1	ASRTGLDNEQF
TRBV14	TRBJ2-3	ASSPIDRGMDTQY
TRBV29-1	TRBJ2-1	SVEDGLIHEQF
TRBV3-1	TRBJ1-1	ASSPPYRVAEAF
TRBV20-1	TRBJ2-1	SASSRMNEQF
TRBV5-1	TRBJ1-5	ASSYGTANSPQH
TRBV9	TRBJ1-2	ASRGTRGDDGYT
TRBV6-6	TRBJ2-7	ASGTSGTSGEQY
TRBV29-1	TRBJ2-7	SVEPRTSGSYEQY
TRBV27	TRBJ2-1	ASSLYRDSGYNEQF
TRBV27	TRBJ2-7	ASSVGLSYEQY
TRBV5-1	TRBJ2-3	ASSSLAGGQDTQY
TRBV2	TRBJ1-2	ASSETSQEGGYT
TRBV4-3	TRBJ2-1	ASSQDSRASGGDEQF
TRBV6-5	TRBJ2-1	ASSYPGGNEQF
TRBV6-2/TRBV6-3	TRBJ2-3	ASSYQPGTSGSIIDTQY
TRBV12-3/TRBV12-4	TRBJ2-1	ASRLAGGHPYNEQF
TRBV20-1	TRBJ2-7	SARGAAIQY
TRBV4-1	TRBJ2-1	ASSPTLDSEQF
TRBV10-3	TRBJ2-7	AISAFSGSYEQY